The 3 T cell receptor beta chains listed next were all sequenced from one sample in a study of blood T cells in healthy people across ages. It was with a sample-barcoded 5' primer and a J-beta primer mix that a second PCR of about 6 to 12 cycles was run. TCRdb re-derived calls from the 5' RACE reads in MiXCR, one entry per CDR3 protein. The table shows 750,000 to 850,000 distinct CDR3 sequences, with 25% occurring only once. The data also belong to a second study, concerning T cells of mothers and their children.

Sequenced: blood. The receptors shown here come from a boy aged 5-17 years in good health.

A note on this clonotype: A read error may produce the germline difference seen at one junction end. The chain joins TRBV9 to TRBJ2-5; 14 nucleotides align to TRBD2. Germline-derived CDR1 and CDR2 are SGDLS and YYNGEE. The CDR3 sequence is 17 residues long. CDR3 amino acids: CACSVGLAGGHQETQCF. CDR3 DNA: TGTGCCTGCAGCGTAGGACTAGCGGGGGGTCACCAAGAGACCCAGTGCTTC.

The CDR3 loop reads CSARDSGRAAGELFF. In DNA, the CDR3 is TGCAGTGCTAGAGATAGCGGGAGGGCCGCCGGGGAGCTGTTTTTT. The chain uses TRBV20-1 and TRBJ2-2, with 11 bases matching TRBD2. The V and J ends lost 0 bases and 6 bases, in that order; junction bases with no gene match: 3. The CDR3 totals 15 residues. Per the germline V gene, CDR1 is DFQATT and CDR2 is SNEGSKA (reference sequence).

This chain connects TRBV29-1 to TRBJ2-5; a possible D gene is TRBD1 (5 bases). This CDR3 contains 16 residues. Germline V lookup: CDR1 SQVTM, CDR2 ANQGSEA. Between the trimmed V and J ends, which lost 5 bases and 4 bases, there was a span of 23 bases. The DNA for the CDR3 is TGCAGCGTTAGGATCGGATCATGGGGCTGGGGAGAGACCCAGTACTTC. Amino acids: CSVRIGSWGWGETQYF.